This TCR beta chain was captured in a study of CD8+ T cells in alopecia areata. The study, taken as a whole, reports: Clonality in the scalp and expanded CD8+ clones ranked among the top 100 were significantly decreased by tofacitinib. Association of baseline CD8+ expansion with response is uncertain owing to one nonresponder. Patients showed less clear TCR sequence sharing than mice, possibly partly because of HLA diversity.

This CDR3 has 15 residues. The J segment lost 2 bases and the V segment lost 0 bases, leaving 3 bases of the junction unmatched. The germline V gene encodes CDR1 SGDLS and CDR2 YYNGEE. The sequencing template was cDNA reverse transcribed from extracted RNA. Here immunoSEQ multiplex PCR was the method, and the copy in TCRdb shows in-frame clones only, minus some. The sample carries 120,000 to 150,000 clones, 70% to 90% recorded once. For this clone: The antigen remains unidentified.

Specified treatment: oral pan-JAK inhibitor, 5-10 mg twice daily. The chain has TRBV9 and TRBJ2-5; 8 bases fit TRBD1. This specimen was CD8+ T cells sorted from blood, taken at week 4, from a patient treated with tofacitinib. This receptor was obtained from a human donor with alopecia areata. The CDR3 DNA sequence: TGTGCCAGCAGCGTAGGGACAGGGTGGCAAGAGACCCAGTACTTC. As protein: CASSVGTGWQETQYF.